Sequencing of this T cell receptor (beta chain) was carried out in a study of blood T cell repertoires in COVID-19. Assay: immunoSEQ multiplex PCR; the TCRdb copy retains only in-frame clones and omits some. The repertoire holds approximately 230,000 clones, about 91% seen once, with 5% to 6.5% in the top ten. Only one count was recorded for this clone. V shed 3 bases, J shed 5 bases, and the junction held 6 bases outside the gene matches. Per germline, CDR1 PRHDT and CDR2 FYEKMQ (reference sequence). The CDR3 consists of 15 residues. This sequence joins TRBV13 and TRBJ2-3, with 9 positions matching TRBD2. The sequence derives from a woman aged 30 to 39 with COVID-19, enrolled during active disease. Input material: peripheral blood. The DNA for the CDR3 is TGTGCCAGCAGCTTCGGCGGGAGGGCGGAAGATACGCAGTATTTT. It specifies CASSFGGRAEDTQYF.